A single sample is the source of the 7 T cell receptor beta chains below, sequenced in a study of T cells in Graves' hyperthyroidism and ophthalmopathy. RNA transcripts gave rise to amplified TCR beta CDR3 regions. Using the HTBI primer set, a first-round RT-PCR was run on the TCR CDR3. TCRdb re-called the multiplex PCR reads with MiXCR, one entry per CDR3 protein. The table has 700,000 or so distinct CDR3 sequences, about 15% seen once. The sequenced sample was blood. The source of these receptors is a man between 18 and 35 years old with Graves' hyperthyroidism.

This clonotype was counted many times. The V gene is TRBV7-3, the J gene TRBJ2-1, with 7 bases fitting TRBD2. V gave up 5 bases and J gave up 8 bases; unmatched junction bases: 6. Germline V CDR1 and CDR2: SGHTA, FQGTGA. This CDR3 has 13 residues. CDR3 DNA: TGTGCCAGCAGCCTCGGACTAGAGGATGAGCAGTTCTTC. It codes for CASSLGLEDEQFF.

This clonotype was seen at least ten times. V gene TRBV20-1 combines with J gene TRBJ2-1, with D possibly being TRBD1 (6 bases). Per the germline V gene, CDR1 is DFQATT and CDR2 is SNEGSKA (reference sequence). Trimming left V 6 bases short and J 7 bases short, with 22 bases between. This CDR3 contains 15 residues. CDR3 bases: TGCAGTGCAACAAACAGGGACGCCCTGGGGAATGAGCAGTTCTTC. It yields the protein CSATNRDALGNEQFF.

For this clonotype: A read error may account for a junction end that differs from germline. The gene calls are TRBV29-1 and TRBJ2-1; possible D gene TRBD2, 5 bases. Germline V gives CDR1 SQVTM, CDR2 ANQGSEA. This CDR3 spans 14 amino acids. For the CDR3, the DNA is TGCAGCGCCAAAGGCGGGTATTCGTACAATGAGCATTTCTTC. It encodes CSAKGGYSYNEHFF.

This clonotype was seen a handful of times. In nucleotides, the CDR3 is TGTGCCAGCAGTCCCACCGCCAGGGGAACTAGCGGTGAGCAGTTCTTC. It encodes CASSPTARGTSGEQFF. The gene calls are TRBV12-3 or TRBV12-4 and TRBJ2-1, with 8 bases that match TRBD2. The CDR3 spans 16 residues. The V segment lost 5 bases and the J segment 9 bases; nucleotides outside the gene matches: 15.

J is TRBJ2-5 and V is TRBV7-2; 11 nucleotides line up with TRBD1. The germline gives CDR1 SGHTA, CDR2 FQGNSA. This CDR3 contains 16 residues. J lost 5 bases, V lost 5 bases, and 10 bases had no gene match. The chain's CDR3 is CASSLLGQGAFETQYF. In DNA form, the CDR3 reads TGTGCCAGCAGCCTACTAGGACAGGGGGCGTTTGAGACCCAGTACTTC.

The chain joins TRBV7-9 to TRBJ2-5; 7 nucleotides match TRBD1. V shed 2 bases and J 6 bases; nucleotides not matched to a gene: 3. CDR3 length: 13 residues. The germline V gene has CDR1 SEHNR and CDR2 FQNEAQ (reference sequence). CDR3 bases: TGTGCCAGCAGCTTAACAGGGGCCAAGACCCAGTACTTC. The encoded protein is CASSLTGAKTQYF.

This clonotype came up many times. The gene calls are TRBV2 and TRBJ1-6; 9 bases match TRBD1. The CDR3 runs 15 residues. Trimming at V came to 6 bases and at J to 2 bases, leaving 2 bases not matched to a gene. CDR1 and CDR2 from the germline V gene are SNHLY and FYNNEI. Here the CDR3 reads CASRRDRAYNSPLHF. The CDR3 DNA follows: TGTGCCAGCAGACGGGACAGGGCCTATAATTCACCCCTCCACTTT.